This TCR beta chain was profiled in a study of cytomegalovirus exposure and HLA in healthy donors (dated 2017 in TCRdb). About the study as a whole: An earlier analysis of some 600 of the donors reported approximately 300 Gb of sequence data and 100 million to 120 million unique TCR beta sequences obtained from approximately 180 million T cells. Approximately 300 gigabases of sequencing data and around 90 million unique TCR sequences made up an early release that covered 500 to 650 HLA-typed donors. Of the roughly 410 genotyped donors, 81% were placed in the genetic ancestry cluster associated with self-reported Caucasian donors. Both class I and class II loci were covered by HLA typing, at four-digit resolution. In a later analysis, previously published TCR beta repertoires from several hundred donors were re-analyzed and high-resolution HLA genotyping was added so that TCR occurrence patterns could be studied. Every discovery cohort repertoire had been produced on one sequencing platform. In the later analysis, no new phenotypic data were used to find candidate immune exposures; instead, reliance was placed on TCR beta sequences and their occurrence across donors. Donor age, sex, ethnicity and CMV serostatus were compiled together with the repertoire data. Besides the first cohort of 550 to 750 subjects, a separate validation cohort made up of 120 or so different subjects was used. Among around 400 genotyped donors of the cohort, an average of about 240,000 unique TCR beta nucleotide sequences was sequenced per donor, of which about 19% were non-productive. Typing coverage varied by locus: about 620-630 donors for A, B, C, DRB1 and DQB1; 500 to 550 for DQA1; approximately 570 for DPA1; roughly 470 for DPB1. A later genetic analysis used genome-wide SNP genotypes for about 65% of the roughly 700 donors, treating that subset as a discovery cohort. A few DR-DQ haplotypes were treated as single units for association and clustering because of strong linkage in the cohort. Using immunosequencing, the study profiled T cell repertoires from some 670 subjects and related those repertoires to cytomegalovirus serostatus. In an earlier analysis of a few hundred of the donors, high-throughput TCR beta sequencing was used to judge whether each TCR beta V gene segment behaved as functional or pseudogenic. The study combined high-throughput TCR immunosequencing, statistical association of individual TCRs with disease status, and machine learning to predict cytomegalovirus infection status. The aim of the study was to test whether cataloging public T cell receptors could identify signatures of past pathogen exposure.

Study-wide conclusions, independent of this receptor: The authors suggested that the approach could potentially be generalized to other disease states and immunological phenotypes. The presence/absence analyses assumed that sequencing depth was roughly uniform across donors, and that assumption may not be true. A cluster of highly shared sequence variants was judged likely to be a technical artifact of the sequencing pipeline. Most TCR sequences were seen in very few donors, while some public TCRs were found in many individuals. An earlier analysis of approximately 500 of the donors showed that most TCR beta V segments appeared in productive rearrangements either about 90% or about 30% of the time, which broadly matched IMGT annotations. The earlier analysis of approximately 560 of the donors excluded over 15 rarely observed V segments, including chromosome 9 orphons, because counts were too low. The only immune exposure information available for the cohort was CMV serostatus. A few of the identified cytomegalovirus-associated TCR beta chains were confirmed in vitro to be specific for cytomegalovirus antigens. In a later analysis, most CMV-associated TCR beta chains were found to appear HLA-restricted, with HLA associations seemingly driven largely by CMV exposure. A later analysis associated approximately 17,000 TCR beta sequences with specific HLA alleles at a false discovery rate of 0.05. In a later analysis, HLA-associated TCR beta chains were found to be more clonally expanded and to have lower generation probabilities than equally common non-associated chains. According to a later analysis, TCR association rates differed among HLA loci, with DRB1 alleles showing the most associated TCRs and HLA-C alleles showing the fewest. Assigning TCR associations to individual alleles was difficult when HLA alleles, especially DR and DQ, strongly co-occurred. A later genetic analysis reported fewer N-insertions in productive TCRs among donors in an Asian-associated ancestry cluster than the roughly 690-donor mean. A later analysis reported that several top co-occurrence clusters appeared linked to parvovirus B19, influenza, CMV and Epstein-Barr virus. Linkage disequilibrium might explain the correlated functional status among segregating V segments, but an unknown experimental factor could not be ruled out. The study gave a list of some 150 TCR beta chains associated with cytomegalovirus. A further reported finding was that TCR beta sequences accurately predicted the HLA-A and HLA-B alleles for most subjects in the first cohort. The classifier was reported to diagnose cytomegalovirus status with high specificity and sensitivity in both the original cohort and the validation cohort. Because some donors lacked HLA typing at each locus, the association tests relied only on the typed subset. Only TCR beta chains were sequenced in this cohort, and the absence of alpha or paired-chain data limited detectable features. Because the 87-base-pair reads could not distinguish some IMGT-functional V segments, including TRBV6-2 and TRBV6-3, those segments were excluded. An association between a missense DCLRE1C variant and V-gene and J-gene trimming of TCR beta chains was found in a later genetic analysis and replicated in an independent cohort.

The sample holds a few counts of this clone. What antigen it recognizes has not been identified. No base quality values were provided; no much bigger clone lies one nucleotide off. The cohort consisted of 666 healthy bone marrow donors. At the time of sampling, every cohort member was nominally healthy, though immune exposures that went unrecorded were likely present. The donor tested CMV seropositive and was one of the 289 seropositive cohort members. Each donor provided a peripheral blood sample, and peripheral blood mononuclear cells were used for TCR beta sequencing. The Qiagen DNeasy Blood Extraction Kit was used to extract genomic DNA from the blood cell samples. From a lookup of the germline V gene, CDR1 and CDR2 are ENHRY and SYGVKD. The CDR3 spans 15 residues, from the cysteine through the phenylalanine. CDR3 DNA only is kept here, 45 bases in frame from base 1. V has 10 bases trimmed and J has 2 bases trimmed; junction bases matching no gene number 7.

To prepare the library, the immunoSEQ multiplex PCR assay was applied. For the multiplex PCR, a mixture combining 60 forward primers for TCR Vbeta segments and 13 reverse primers for TCR Jbeta segments was used. The CDR3 region of rearranged TCR beta genes was amplified from genomic DNA with a multiplex PCR assay. The Illumina HiSeq System was used to sequence the amplified TCR beta libraries as 87-base-pair reads. The authors' pipeline ran thus. A later analysis counted tens of millions of unique TCR beta chains across the 650 to 800 repertoires, and 9.5 million to 11 million of these chains were shared by at least two donors. Raw reads were error-corrected and collapsed into unique sequences by a nearest-neighbor algorithm in which closely related sequences were merged to remove PCR and sequencing errors. CDR3 sequences were aligned to IMGT reference sequences to assign V, D and J gene segments. For a sequence to be retained, a match of at least six nucleotides was required to both a V gene segment and a J gene segment. Rearrangements were classified as productive when the CDR3 lacked stop codons and remained in frame with V and J, and all other rearrangements were classified as non-productive. Following IMGT convention, CDR3 was defined as the stretch from the second conserved V-encoded cysteine to the conserved J-encoded phenylalanine. The earlier analysis of about 620 of the donors excluded sequences that lacked an unambiguous match to a single V gene segment. An earlier analysis of 587 of the donors classified V segments as functional when productive rearrangements were above 56.7% and as segregating when the standard deviation between donors was above 5%. To diagnose cytomegalovirus status from the catalog of TCR beta chain sequences, a statistical classification framework was built. V and J gene assignment, in a later analysis, came from comparing TCR nucleotide sequences with IMGT/GENE-DB human TR gene sequences. Using the TCRdist pipeline, a later analysis assigned CDR3 sequences along with most-parsimonious VDJ recombination scenarios. In a later analysis, each TCR beta chain was defined by its CDR3 amino acid sequence together with its V-gene family, and reads lacking a unique V-gene family were excluded. As a way to deal with suspected cross-contamination and a sequencing artifact, a later analysis dropped 592 nucleotide sequences that were highly shared and had low generation probability. For each public chain, a later analysis derived a clonal expansion index from normalized ranks of inferred template counts within each repertoire. In a later analysis, generation probabilities were computed with a VDJ recombination model fitted to out-of-frame rearrangements, and the resulting probabilities were checked against IGoR. In a later analysis, hypergeometric tests were used to score TCR-TCR, TCR-HLA and TCR-CMV co-occurrence, with a repertoire-size bias correction applied to TCR pairs. A later analysis estimated false discovery rates by permuting HLA or CMV assignments 20 times. In a later analysis, co-occurring TCRs were grouped with DBSCAN, and TCRdist sequence similarity was added when clustering was performed within HLA-allele-positive subsets. For co-occurrence clustering, repertoires with fewer than 30,000 or more than 120,000 public chains were excluded, along with 5 or 6 repertoires with anomalous nucleotide sharing. Held by TCRdb, this immuneACCESS table contains in-frame sequences only and omits some clones. Under half of the omission traces to an unresolved V gene where checked; the cause of the rest is unknown. From that table come the V and J calls and clone size; the DNA was used to work out D and trimming. This sample lists 75,000 to 100,000 clones; around 76% were detected once. Jointly, the top ten make up roughly 19% of the sample.

This chain joins TRBV10-3 to TRBJ2-6; 8 middle bases align to TRBD1. The sequenced material came from PBMCs. This TCR was recovered from a woman aged 60-75 years in good health and CMV-seropositive. The CDR3 reads as follows: CASSQTGAGANVLTF. The nucleotide sequence is given as TGTGCCAGCAGCCAGACAGGGGCTGGGGCCAACGTCCTGACTTTC.